The 9 T cell receptor beta chains in this list originate from one sample, sequenced in a study of cytomegalovirus exposure and HLA in healthy donors. PCR involved 60 Vbeta and 13 Jbeta primers. The assay was immunoSEQ multiplex PCR, and TCRdb's table has in-frame clones only and misses some. The data hold about 160,000 clones, with 70% to 85% observed a single time. The sequenced material came from PBMCs. All receptors come from a man in his fifties or sixties in good health and CMV-seropositive.

The gene calls are TRBV7-9 and TRBJ2-7, with D uncertain. There are 14 residues in the CDR3. The V end lost 0 bases, the J end lost 1 base, and 7 bases lay between the germline ends. Germline lookup yields CDR1 SEHNR and CDR2 FQNEAQ (reference sequence). The CDR3 reads CASSLATKSYEQYF. The CDR3 DNA is TGTGCCAGCAGCTTAGCCACTAAATCCTACGAGCAGTACTTC.

The chain couples TRBV11-3 to TRBJ1-1; possible D gene TRBD1, 5 bases. Looked up from germline, CDR1 is SGHNT and CDR2 is YENEEA. Trimming cost V 4 bases and J 3 bases, with 12 bases left between them. The CDR3 loop spans 14 amino acids. CDR3: CASSYRGRDTEAFF. Here the CDR3 DNA reads TGTGCCAGCAGCTATAGGGGCAGGGACACTGAAGCTTTCTTT.

This clone was detected only once. V is TRBV6-6 and J is TRBJ2-7; D possibly corresponds to TRBD1 (5 bases). In germline, CDR1 is MNHNY, CDR2 SVGAGI (reference sequence). The CDR3 totals 12 residues. The V and J ends lost 5 bases and 3 bases respectively, with 8 bases between them. As DNA, the CDR3 is TGTGCCAGCAGTACCGACAGCTACGAGCAGTACGTC. Amino acid sequence: CASSTDSYEQYV.

The chain has TRBV16 and TRBJ1-3; D is unresolved. Trimming shortened V by 3 bases and J by 0 bases, and 9 bases separated the two germline ends. Germline assignment: CDR1 KGHSY and CDR2 FQNENV. CDR3 length: 15 amino acids. CDR3 sequence: CASSHLRFSGNTIYF. Written as DNA, the CDR3 is TGTGCCAGCAGCCACCTGCGGTTCTCTGGAAACACCATATATTTT.

J is TRBJ2-5 and V is TRBV5-8; TRBD2 matches at 9 bases. Germline CDR1 SGHTS, CDR2 YDEGEE. CDR3 length: 16 amino acids. V dropped 2 bases and J dropped 2; count of bases not matched to a gene: 7. In DNA form, the CDR3 reads TGTGCCAGCAGCTTAGGACCAGCGGGGGGACAAGAGACCCAGTACTTC. This codes for CASSLGPAGGQETQYF.

This clone was counted a few times. The chain employs TRBV15 and TRBJ2-1, with 12 nucleotides matching TRBD2. V was clipped by 3 bases and J by 7 bases; unmatched bases: 7. Per the germline V gene, CDR1 is LNHNV and CDR2 is YYDKDF (reference sequence). There are 16 residues in the CDR3. The CDR3 region is CATSRPTSGRRNEQFF. DNA of the CDR3: TGTGCCACCAGCAGGCCGACTAGCGGGAGAAGGAATGAGCAGTTCTTC. Looking up the rest from reference TRBV15 and TRBJ2-1 gives the full variable domain: DAMVIQNPRYQVTQFGKPVTLSCSQTLNHNVMYWYQQKSSQAPKLLFHYYDKDFNNEADTPDNFQSRRPNTSFCFLDIRSPGLGDTAMYLCATSRPTSGRRNEQFFGPGTRLTVL.

The chain's CDR3 is CASSLTSGSSTDTQYF. In nucleotides, the CDR3 is TGTGCCAGCAGCCTAACTAGCGGGAGTTCGACAGATACGCAGTATTTT. V gene TRBV7-6 combines with J gene TRBJ2-3, with 11 nucleotides matching TRBD2. The CDR3 has 16 amino acids. Trimming removed 5 bases from V and 3 bases from J; junction bases left unmatched: 7. CDR1 and CDR2 from the germline V gene are SGHVS and FNYEAQ.

This sequence joins TRBV6-5 and TRBJ2-3; 9 bases align to TRBD2. This CDR3 has 14 amino acids. The V gene's germline CDR1 is MNHEY and CDR2 SVGAGI. V shed 4 bases, J shed 1 base, and the junction held 0 bases outside the gene matches. The CDR3 sequence: CASSLAGGTDTQYF. The CDR3 region has the DNA TGTGCCAGCAGTTTAGCGGGGGGCACAGATACGCAGTATTTT.

The chain carries TRBV11-2 and TRBJ2-6; D possibly corresponds to TRBD1 (6 bases). The CDR3 sequence is 17 residues long. V shed 2 bases and J shed 2 bases, with 13 bases lying between them. CDR1 and CDR2 (germline): SGHAT, FQNNGV. CDR3 sequence (DNA): TGTGCCAGCAGCTTACCAGGGGCATTCACTGGGGCCAACGTCCTGACTTTC. Its protein is CASSLPGAFTGANVLTF.